The 12 T cell receptor beta chains in this list originate from one sample, sequenced in a study of technical replicates of blood from a handful of donors. Produced via immunoSEQ multiplex PCR; TCRdb's table is partial and in-frame only. The table has 50,000 to 55,000 clones, more than 70% seen once. Sequencing input: PBMCs. The receptors here all came from a human donor in good health. Some clones in this sample may be carry-over from other donors' samples.

The chain carries TRBV7-2 and TRBJ1-6, with D possibly matching TRBD1 (6 bases). The CDR3 runs 16 residues. Trimming cost V 5 bases and J 7 bases, with 18 bases left between them. CDR1 is SGHTA and CDR2 is FQGNSA in the germline V gene. DNA for the CDR3: TGTGCCAGCAGCCTGTTAATGGGGGCGGAAAATTCACCCCTCCACTTT. This sequence encodes CASSLLMGAENSPLHF.

V is TRBV6-1 and J is TRBJ2-6, with TRBD2 as a possible D gene (6 bases). Trimming took off 6 bases at V and 1 base at J, with 10 bases between the two ends. The CDR3 is 15 amino acids. Germline V gene sequence: CDR1 MNHNS, CDR2 SASEGT. CDR3 loop: CASRGLLSGANVLTF. The CDR3, as DNA: TGTGCCAGCAGGGGACTCCTATCTGGGGCCAACGTCCTGACTTTC.

V usage is TRBV6-1 and J usage is TRBJ1-2, with 8 bases that match TRBD1. V was pared by 0 bases and J by 8 bases, with 14 bases of the junction left unmatched. Germline V gene sequence: CDR1 MNHNS, CDR2 SASEGT. The CDR3 covers 17 residues. This chain's CDR3 is CASSEAAGGTGRMGYTF. As DNA, the CDR3 is TGTGCCAGCAGTGAAGCGGCCGGCGGGACAGGTCGGATGGGCTACACCTTC.

The chain has TRBV18 and TRBJ2-7; maybe TRBD1 (6 bases). The V gene's germline CDR1 is KGHSH and CDR2 LQKENI. The CDR3 sequence is 13 residues long. Trimming stripped 3 bases from V and 2 bases from J, with 8 bases between. CDR3 sequence (DNA): TGTGCCAGCTCACCGGGGGCAGCCTACGAGCAGTACTTC. Translated: CASSPGAAYEQYF. The full variable domain, in which reference TRBV18 and TRBJ2-7 provide the parts outside the CDR3, is NAGVMQNPRHLVRRRGQEARLRCSPMKGHSHVYWYRQLPEEGLKFMVYLQKENIIDESGMPKERFSAEFPKEGPSILRIQQVVRGDSAAYFCASSPGAAYEQYFGPGTRLTVT.

V is TRBV6-5 and J is TRBJ1-2; the D gene is possibly TRBD1 (5 bases). The CDR3 sequence is 14 residues long. Germline V gene lookup returns CDR1 MNHEY and CDR2 SVGAGI. Trimming pared 6 bases from V and 4 bases from J, leaving 15 bases between. As DNA, the CDR3 is TGTGCCAGCAGCCTCACGCGGGACGGCTATGGCTACACCTTC. Translation gives CASSLTRDGYGYTF.

This clone turned up a few times. The chain employs TRBV4-1 and TRBJ2-1; 10 bases match TRBD2. CDR1 is MGHRA, CDR2 YSYEKL, per germline. CDR3 length: 15 residues. The junction had 2 bases not matched to a gene; V was cut back by 3 bases and J by 3 bases. The CDR3 here is CASSHLAGGYNEQFF. The CDR3, as DNA: TGCGCCAGCAGCCATTTAGCGGGAGGCTACAATGAGCAGTTCTTC.

The rearrangement joins TRBV7-9 to TRBJ2-7; 9 nucleotides agree with TRBD2. The CDR3 is made up of 17 amino acids. CDR1 and CDR2 (germline): SEHNR, FQNEAQ (reference sequence). With 1 base clipped from V and 6 bases from J, the junction kept 13 bases outside the gene matches. This chain's CDR3 is CASSLVSGGRASGEQYF. CDR3 nucleotides: TGTGCCAGCAGCTTAGTATCCGGCGGGAGGGCCTCGGGCGAGCAGTACTTC.

The chain has TRBV29-1 and TRBJ1-5; D may be TRBD1 (6 bases). V lost 5 bases and J 4 bases, leaving 12 bases between the germline ends. Germline CDR1 is SQVTM and CDR2 is ANQGSEA. CDR3 length equals 13 residues. CDR3 in DNA: TGCAGCGTTACGGACAGCTTAAATCAGCCCCAGCATTTT. It is translated as CSVTDSLNQPQHF.

The chain carries TRBV19 and TRBJ2-3, with TRBD2 matching over 9 bases. Per germline, CDR1 LNHDA and CDR2 SQIVND (reference sequence). The CDR3 has 12 amino acids. V lost 8 bases, J lost 9 bases, and 6 bases stayed unmatched. The CDR3 region has the DNA TGTGCCAGTCGATTAGCGGGAGAAACGCAGTATTTT. Protein sequence: CASRLAGETQYF.

The chain links TRBV6-6 to TRBJ1-1; 8 bases agree with TRBD1. This CDR3 contains 13 residues. Germline CDR1 and CDR2: MNHNY and SVGAGI (reference sequence). With 5 bases clipped from V and 6 bases from J, the junction kept 5 bases outside the gene matches. CDR3 DNA: TGTGCCAGCAGTGACAGGGGTGGGGCTGAAGCTTTCTTT. This gives the protein CASSDRGGAEAFF.

This clone was recorded a few times. The chain couples TRBV2 to TRBJ2-5; a possible D gene is TRBD2 (6 bases). This CDR3 is 15 amino acids long. V gave up 6 bases and J gave up 10 bases, with 24 bases separating them. Germline assignment: CDR1 SNHLY and CDR2 FYNNEI. The CDR3: CASRSPGGHGRDQYF. CDR3 DNA sequence: TGTGCCAGCAGATCCCCTGGCGGACACGGGAGAGACCAGTACTTC.

This clone was detected a few times. The chain uses TRBV6-5 and TRBJ2-7; TRBD1 matches at 9 bases. The germline gives CDR1 MNHEY, CDR2 SVGAGI. With V trimmed by 6 bases and J by 6 bases, 12 bases remained unmatched. This CDR3 has 15 amino acids. The chain's CDR3 is CASSLTGQGNSEQYF. In DNA form, the CDR3 reads TGTGCCAGCAGCCTGACGGGACAGGGTAATTCCGAGCAGTACTTC.